This note documents a single T cell receptor beta chain sequence. The data stem from a study of blood T cell repertoires in COVID-19. Study details: Donors in the United States, Italy and Spain gave samples during acute or convalescent COVID-19.

Sequencing used immunoSEQ multiplex PCR; TCRdb keeps in-frame clones, though not all of them. The sample lists about 97,000 clones; around 87% were seen once. This CDR3 contains 13 residues. Germline loops: CDR1 MNHEY, CDR2 SMNVEV (reference sequence). Trimming pared 6 bases from V and 7 bases from J, leaving 13 bases between. Specimen: peripheral blood. The clonotype comes from a human donor in a cohort sampled during active COVID-19. V usage is TRBV27 and J usage is TRBJ2-1; D is possibly TRBD1 (6 bases). This CDR3 reads CASRRQAKNEQFF. Here the CDR3 DNA reads TGTGCCAGCAGGAGACAGGCGAAAAATGAGCAGTTCTTC.